The 32 T cell receptor beta chains below come from one sample, sequenced in a study of T cell changes during pregnancy in multiple sclerosis. The repertoire was sequenced with immunoSEQ multiplex PCR; TCRdb's copy has only in-frame clones and lacks some. This table has tens of thousands of clones, about 91% appearing once. The material sequenced was CD4+ T cells from peripheral blood mononuclear cells, taken in the second trimester of pregnancy. The receptor set was obtained from a female donor in good health, enrolled as a control in a pregnancy study.

The chain links TRBV27 to TRBJ1-2; TRBD1 agrees at 7 bases. Germline V CDR1 and CDR2: MNHEY, SMNVEV (reference sequence). The CDR3 has 14 residues. Trimming removed 3 bases from V and 6 bases from J; junction bases left unmatched: 7. CDR3 amino acids: CASSFRGQYDGYTF. The CDR3 nucleotides read TGTGCCAGCAGTTTTCGGGGACAGTACGATGGCTACACCTTC.

The chain's CDR3 is CSASVSGAAFF. The CDR3 nucleotides are TGCAGTGCTAGCGTCTCGGGTGCAGCTTTCTTT. The chain is built from TRBV20-1 and TRBJ1-1; D not resolved. Germline lookup yields CDR1 DFQATT and CDR2 SNEGSKA (reference sequence). The V gene lost 3 bases and the J gene lost 10 bases, with 12 bases spanning the gap. The CDR3 is 11 amino acids.

V and J are TRBV2 and TRBJ1-1; D remains unclear. V lost 7 bases, J lost 1 base, and 10 bases lay in between. Germline V gives CDR1 SNHLY, CDR2 FYNNEI. The CDR3 spans 13 residues. CDR3 sequence reads: CASTVFGNTEAFF. In nucleotides, the CDR3 is TGTGCCAGCACCGTATTCGGGAACACTGAAGCTTTCTTT.

This clone was counted a single time. V and J are TRBV2 and TRBJ1-2; 11 positions match TRBD1. V lost 7 bases, J lost 9 bases, and 13 bases stayed unmatched. This CDR3 has 15 amino acids. Germline V CDR1 and CDR2: SNHLY, FYNNEI. CDR3 residues: CASTPRDRGEGSYTF. The CDR3 DNA reads TGTGCCAGCACCCCCCGGGACAGGGGGGAAGGGAGCTACACCTTC.

The V and J genes are TRBV7-2 and TRBJ1-2; tentative D call: TRBD1 (5 bases). CDR1 is SGHTA and CDR2 is FQGNSA in the germline V gene. Trimming removed 5 bases from V and 11 bases from J, with 18 bases in between. CDR3 length equals 13 residues. Here the CDR3 reads CASSPQGRLPYTF. Written as DNA, the CDR3 is TGTGCCAGCAGCCCGCAGGGTCGGCTCCCGTACACCTTC.

The V call is TRBV7-9, the J call TRBJ1-4, with 7 bases fitting TRBD1. Germline V gene data show CDR1 as SEHNR and CDR2 as FQNEAQ (reference sequence). This CDR3 contains 16 residues. With 5 bases clipped from V and 1 base from J, the junction kept 7 bases outside the gene matches. CDR3 coding DNA: TGTGCCAGCAGCCTACAGGGGTTTGGAACTAATGAAAAACTGTTTTTT. Its protein product is CASSLQGFGTNEKLFF.

V is TRBV5-1 and J is TRBJ2-5; tentative D call: TRBD1 (6 bases). This CDR3 is 15 amino acids long. V was clipped by 4 bases and J by 1 base, with 14 bases between them. Germline V lookup: CDR1 SGHRS, CDR2 YFSETQ. CDR3 sequence: CASSPTTGPQETQYF. Here the CDR3 DNA reads TGCGCCAGCAGCCCTACGACAGGCCCCCAAGAGACCCAGTACTTC.

The chain links TRBV30 to TRBJ2-6; 8 nucleotides line up with TRBD1. Germline V gene sequence: CDR1 GTSNPN, CDR2 SVGIG (reference sequence). The V and J ends lost 4 bases and 2 bases, in that order; junction bases with no gene match: 10. This CDR3 comprises 17 residues. The CDR3 protein is CAWIAPGGAPGANVLTF. The DNA of the CDR3 is TGTGCCTGGATAGCGCCAGGGGGCGCTCCTGGGGCCAACGTCCTGACTTTC.

The chain links TRBV7-9 to TRBJ2-3; 9 positions match TRBD1. The CDR3 has 19 residues. Trimming removed 4 bases from V and 6 bases from J; junction bases left unmatched: 20. CDR1 and CDR2 (germline): SEHNR, FQNEAQ (reference sequence). The CDR3 protein is CASSSRGGRPGQGRDTQYF. CDR3 sequence (DNA): TGTGCCAGCAGCTCCAGAGGGGGGCGACCGGGACAGGGTCGGGATACGCAGTATTTT.

The chain links TRBV30 to TRBJ1-2, with TRBD1 as a possible D gene (5 bases). There are 11 residues in the CDR3. Germline V gene sequence: CDR1 GTSNPN, CDR2 SVGIG (reference sequence). V was clipped by 8 bases and J by 5 bases, with 12 bases between them. CDR3 nucleotides: TGTGCCAGGGGATTTCTTTATGGCTACACCTTC. It encodes CARGFLYGYTF.

The genes are TRBV19 and TRBJ1-1; D unclear. V lost 9 bases to trimming and J lost 4 bases, with 24 bases between them. From germline, CDR1 is LNHDA and CDR2 SQIVND (reference sequence). This CDR3 has 16 amino acids. The CDR3 sequence: CASRDREPGPGTEAFF. The CDR3 DNA reads as TGTGCCAGCCGAGACCGGGAACCCGGCCCGGGCACTGAAGCTTTCTTT.

This clone is labeled as medium-sized. The chain is built from TRBV7-9 and TRBJ1-6, with D perhaps TRBD1 (6 bases). Trimming took off 7 bases at V and 0 bases at J, with 13 bases between the two ends. The CDR3 totals 16 residues. From germline, CDR1 is SEHNR and CDR2 FQNEAQ (reference sequence). CDR3 sequence reads: CASTSQGSSYNSPLHF. The CDR3 DNA sequence: TGTGCCAGCACCTCCCAGGGGAGCTCCTATAATTCACCCCTCCACTTT.

V gene TRBV2 combines with J gene TRBJ2-7; perhaps TRBD2 as D (6 bases). Germline assignment: CDR1 SNHLY and CDR2 FYNNEI. Trimming removed 7 bases at V and 2 bases at J, with 15 bases between. This CDR3 is built from 14 residues. CDR3 loop: CASTPGTVPYEQYF. CDR3 in DNA: TGTGCCAGCACTCCCGGGACTGTTCCCTACGAGCAGTACTTC.

The J gene is TRBJ1-3, the V gene TRBV6-6; 9 bases match TRBD1. The length of the CDR3 is 16 residues. Germline assignment: CDR1 MNHNY and CDR2 SVGAGI (reference sequence). The J segment lost 4 bases and the V segment lost 1 base, leaving 5 bases of the junction unmatched. The DNA for the CDR3 is TGTGCCAGCAGTTACTGGGGACAGGGTGGGGGAAACACCATATATTTT. Residues: CASSYWGQGGGNTIYF.

The rearrangement uses TRBV6-1 and TRBJ1-1; TRBD1 matches 7 bases. This CDR3 comprises 16 residues. Unmatched junction bases numbered 8, after V lost 3 bases and J lost 1 base. Germline-derived CDR1 and CDR2 are MNHNS and SASEGT. CDR3 protein: CASSDPGQATNTEAFF. The CDR3 DNA follows: TGTGCCAGCAGTGACCCCGGACAGGCCACGAACACTGAAGCTTTCTTT.

A few counts support this clone. Additional DNA sequences in this sample encode the identical CDR3. The chain is built from TRBV5-1 and TRBJ2-1; 7 bases map to TRBD1. V lost 0 bases, J lost 3 bases, and 3 bases stayed unmatched. CDR1 SGHRS and CDR2 YFSETQ come from the germline V gene. The CDR3 consists of 15 residues. The CDR3 nucleotides are TGCGCCAGCAGCTTGGAGGGACAGCTCTACAATGAGCAGTTCTTC. It translates to CASSLEGQLYNEQFF.

J is TRBJ1-1 and V is TRBV27; the D gene is possibly TRBD1 (5 bases). Trimming cost V 8 bases and J 1 base, with 14 bases left between them. Germline V gene lookup returns CDR1 MNHEY and CDR2 SMNVEV (reference sequence). The CDR3 is 14 amino acids. CDR3 sequence (DNA): TGTGCCAGCCGACAGCTCGTGAGGAACACTGAAGCTTTCTTT. Residues: CASRQLVRNTEAFF.

CDR3 nucleotide sequence: TGTGCCAGCAGCTTAGCCAGCGGGAGGATCTCCTACGAGCAGTACTTC. This codes for CASSLASGRISYEQYF. V usage is TRBV13 and J usage is TRBJ2-7, with TRBD2 identical over 9 bases. The CDR3 has 16 residues. Trimming took 1 base from V and 0 from J; bases not matched to a gene: 4. Per the germline V gene, CDR1 is PRHDT and CDR2 is FYEKMQ (reference sequence). Variable domain in full (rest from reference TRBV13 and TRBJ2-7): AAGVIQSPRHLIKEKRETATLKCYPIPRHDTVYWYQQGPGQDPQFLISFYEKMQSDKGSIPDRFSAQQFSDYHSELNMSSLELGDSALYFCASSLASGRISYEQYFGPGTRLTVT.

This clone is a singleton in its sample. This sequence joins TRBV30 and TRBJ2-3, with D possibly TRBD2 on 5 matching bases. The germline V and J ends were trimmed by 0 bases and 5 bases, with 9 bases remaining between them. The CDR3 loop spans 13 amino acids. Germline CDR1 and CDR2: GTSNPN and SVGIG (reference sequence). CDR3 region: CAWSVRSGDTQYF. CDR3 nucleotide sequence: TGTGCCTGGAGTGTACGGAGCGGAGATACGCAGTATTTT.

This sequence joins TRBV5-5 and TRBJ2-5; 16 bases fit TRBD2. Germline V gene lookup returns CDR1 SGHKS and CDR2 YYEKEE (reference sequence). Trimming took 3 bases from V and 1 from J; bases not matched to a gene: 6. CDR3 size: 18 residues. The CDR3 sequence is CASSWGTSGRASQETQYF. The CDR3, as DNA: TGTGCCAGCAGCTGGGGGACTAGCGGGAGGGCATCCCAAGAGACCCAGTACTTC.

The genes are TRBV11-3 and TRBJ2-1, with 11 bases matching TRBD2. The V segment lost 6 bases and the J segment 5 bases; nucleotides outside the gene matches: 6. The CDR3 has 15 residues. In germline, CDR1 is SGHNT, CDR2 YENEEA. The CDR3 protein is CASSRLAGGHNEQFF. The CDR3 region has the DNA TGTGCCAGCAGTAGGCTAGCGGGAGGACACAATGAGCAGTTCTTC.

The chain recombines TRBV29-1 with TRBJ2-2; 7 positions agree with TRBD1. The CDR3 sequence is 13 residues long. The germline gives CDR1 SQVTM, CDR2 ANQGSEA. The V and J ends lost 6 bases and 5 bases, in that order; junction bases with no gene match: 6. The CDR3 region has the DNA TGCAGCGTGCGGACAGGTAGTACCGGGGAGCTGTTTTTT. Its translation is CSVRTGSTGELFF.

The chain is built from TRBV7-2 and TRBJ2-7, with 7 bases lining up with TRBD1. Per germline, CDR1 SGHTA and CDR2 FQGNSA. The trim removed 0 bases at V and 2 bases at J, leaving 1 base unmatched. The length of the CDR3 is 14 residues. The CDR3 here is CASSLAGQAYEQYF. For the CDR3, the DNA is TGTGCCAGCAGCTTAGCCGGACAGGCCTACGAGCAGTACTTC.

This clone was detected a few times. V is TRBV9 and J is TRBJ1-2; 7 nucleotides match TRBD1. This CDR3 is 14 amino acids long. V gave up 2 bases and J gave up 1 base; unmatched junction bases: 2. Germline V gene lookup returns CDR1 SGDLS and CDR2 YYNGEE. This CDR3 is CASSVDRDNYGYTF. The CDR3 coding sequence is TGTGCCAGCAGCGTCGACAGGGATAACTATGGCTACACCTTC.

This clone appeared once. The J gene is TRBJ2-7, the V gene TRBV7-2, with D unclear. The germline V gene encodes CDR1 SGHTA and CDR2 FQGNSA. Trimming removed 5 bases at V and 6 bases at J, with 14 bases between. This CDR3 has 13 residues. The CDR3 is CASSPALPGEQYF. The CDR3 nucleotides are TGTGCCAGCAGCCCCGCCCTCCCGGGCGAGCAGTACTTC.

This rearrangement joins TRBV18 to TRBJ2-7, with TRBD1 matching 9 bases. Germline V gene lookup returns CDR1 KGHSH and CDR2 LQKENI. Losses at the gene ends were 3 bases for V and 5 bases for J; bases not matched to a gene: 5. This CDR3 region has 14 residues. The CDR3: CASSPSGQGNEQYF. Written as DNA, the CDR3 is TGTGCCAGCTCACCGTCGGGACAGGGTAACGAGCAGTACTTC.

This sequence joins TRBV5-6 and TRBJ2-1; D unclear. Germline lookup yields CDR1 SGHDT and CDR2 YYEEEE. This CDR3 has 14 residues. The V end lost 2 bases, the J end lost 4 bases, and 10 bases lay between the germline ends. The CDR3 nucleotides are TGTGCCAGCAGCTTTGTAGGAGATTACAATGAGCAGTTCTTC. Protein sequence: CASSFVGDYNEQFF.

This chain links TRBV5-1 with TRBJ1-1, with 7 positions matching TRBD1. The germline gives CDR1 SGHRS, CDR2 YFSETQ. CDR3 size: 17 residues. V dropped 3 bases and J dropped 0; count of bases not matched to a gene: 11. Here the CDR3 reads CASSYLAGGVMNTEAFF. DNA for the CDR3: TGCGCCAGCAGCTATTTGGCAGGGGGAGTGATGAACACTGAAGCTTTCTTT.

The chain carries TRBV7-2 and TRBJ2-1; TRBD2 matches at 8 bases. V trimming: 5 bases; J trimming: 9 bases; junction bases outside the gene matches: 9. CDR1 is SGHTA and CDR2 is FQGNSA in the germline V gene. This CDR3 is built from 14 residues. In nucleotides, the CDR3 is TGTGCCAGCAGCCCCGGGACTAGGGTGGGTGAGCAGTTCTTC. As protein: CASSPGTRVGEQFF.

This clone was seen only once. The rearrangement links TRBV5-1 to TRBJ1-6; tentatively, D is TRBD1 (5 bases). This CDR3 has 15 amino acids. Trimming removed 4 bases from V and 5 bases from J, with 13 bases in between. CDR1 and CDR2 (germline): SGHRS, YFSETQ. CDR3 bases: TGCGCCAGCAGCCTGGGGGGAGGGGATAATTCACCCCTCCACTTT. Its protein product is CASSLGGGDNSPLHF.

The rearrangement joins TRBV7-9 to TRBJ1-2; no clear D gene. CDR3 length: 14 amino acids. The V gene lost 5 bases and the J gene lost 4 bases, with 14 bases spanning the gap. Germline V CDR1 and CDR2: SEHNR, FQNEAQ (reference sequence). CDR3 in DNA: TGTGCCAGCAGCCTGGGCGCAGGTTCCTATGGCTACACCTTC. Its translation is CASSLGAGSYGYTF.

The chain is built from TRBV7-9 and TRBJ2-5; unclear D gene. The ends were cut back, 1 base at V and 2 bases at J, with 8 bases in the middle. Per the germline V gene, CDR1 is SEHNR and CDR2 is FQNEAQ (reference sequence). The length of the CDR3 is 14 residues. The CDR3 loop reads CASSLGYRQETQYF. DNA of the CDR3: TGTGCCAGCAGCTTAGGTTATCGTCAAGAGACCCAGTACTTC.